The next 32 T cell receptor beta chains were all read from a single sample in a study of tumor-infiltrating lymphocytes in primary liver carcinoma. From roughly 21-30 mg of unsorted bulk tissue, DNA and RNA were co-extracted together. Starting material of 500 to 600 ng total RNA yielded TCR beta cDNA via a constant-region primer. Three-round nested multiplex PCR performed with slightly modified ARM-PCR produced the TCR beta libraries. Primers for the first two PCR rounds were TRBV1-TRBV30 forward primers and a C-beta reverse primer (about 10 cycles per round). TCRdb recomputed calls from the multiplex PCR reads with MiXCR, one row per CDR3 protein. The table lists about 92,000 distinct CDR3 sequences, 65% to 70% of them singletons. Sequenced material: tumor-adjacent normal liver tissue. The receptors were sampled from a man between 40 and 49 years old with primary liver carcinoma and hepatitis B virus infection.

This clonotype was detected many times. The J gene is TRBJ1-2, the V gene TRBV29-1; TRBD1 might be the D (6 bases). V shed 6 bases and J shed 8 bases, with 13 bases lying between them. Germline CDR1 is SQVTM and CDR2 is ANQGSEA. The CDR3 spans 11 residues. CDR3 residues: CSVQTGRGYTF. DNA for the CDR3: TGCAGCGTACAAACAGGGAGGGGCTACACCTTC.

The chain is built from TRBV10-3 and TRBJ2-3, with D possibly being TRBD1 or TRBD2 (6 bases each). Germline lookup yields CDR1 ENHRY and CDR2 SYGVKD. Deletions cut 6 bases from V and 6 bases from J, with 25 bases between. This CDR3 has 17 residues. The CDR3 bases are TGTGCCATCAGGCGCACTGCCGGACCGGGGGCAGGGGATACGCAGTATTTT. Amino acid sequence: CAIRRTAGPGAGDTQYF.

The chain uses TRBV6-4 and TRBJ2-2; tentatively, D is TRBD2 (5 bases). With 6 bases removed from V and 5 bases from J, the gap between germline ends came to 16 bases. The germline V gene encodes CDR1 MRHNA and CDR2 SNTAGT. The CDR3 contains 15 residues. This CDR3 is CASSPGLASTGELFF. The CDR3 nucleotides read TGTGCCAGCAGCCCCGGGCTAGCAAGTACCGGGGAGCTGTTTTTT.

The chain recombines TRBV29-1 with TRBJ1-1; D unresolved. V dropped 6 bases and J dropped 9 bases, with 14 bases sitting between them. Germline CDR1 SQVTM, CDR2 ANQGSEA. The length of the CDR3 is 11 residues. The CDR3 here is CSVTWDEKAFF. In nucleotides, the CDR3 is TGCAGCGTCACATGGGATGAAAAAGCTTTCTTT. Drawing the rest from reference TRBV29-1 and TRBJ1-1, the complete variable domain is SAVISQKPSRDICQRGTSLTIQCQVDSQVTMMFWYRQQPGQSLTLIATANQGSEATYESGFVIDKFPISRPNLTFSTLTVSNMSPEDSSIYLCSVTWDEKAFFGQGTRLTVV.

The chain recombines TRBV5-3 with TRBJ1-1; possible D gene TRBD1, 5 bases. TRBV5-3 falls under the ORF class, with uncertain function. CDR3 size: 17 residues. V was trimmed by 1 base and J by 1 base, leaving 17 bases between them. CDR3 sequence (DNA): TGTGCCAGAAGCTTGATCCTCCAGGGATATACGAACACTGAAGCTTTCTTT. Translation gives CARSLILQGYTNTEAFF.

In the case of this clonotype: A read error is possible here, since a much larger clone lies one base away. The genes are TRBV7-8 and TRBJ2-7; D is undetermined. The CDR3 runs to 11 residues. Germline V CDR1 and CDR2: SGHVS, FQNEAQ. The CDR3 DNA reads TGTGCCAGCAGCACTTACTACGAGCGGTACTTC. It specifies CASSTYYERYF.

V gene TRBV7-6 combines with J gene TRBJ2-1; no reliable D call. This CDR3 contains 13 residues. CDR1 is SGHVS, CDR2 FNYEAQ, per germline. V lost 7 bases and J 6 bases, leaving 13 bases between the germline ends. The CDR3 here is CASKVDSANEQFF. In DNA, the CDR3 is TGTGCCAGCAAGGTAGATTCGGCCAATGAGCAGTTCTTC.

The rearrangement links TRBV11-2 to TRBJ2-7; possible D gene TRBD1, 5 bases. This CDR3 contains 15 residues. Per the germline V gene, CDR1 is SGHAT and CDR2 is FQNNGV. Between the trimmed V and J ends, which lost 5 bases and 2 bases, there was a span of 16 bases. The CDR3 DNA sequence: TGTGCCAGCAGCCCAGGGTCGGAGACGACCTACGAGCAGTACTTC. As protein: CASSPGSETTYEQYF.

A remark on this clonotype: Because the CDR3 is missing its conserved closing phenylalanine or tryptophan, this is likely a read error. This rearrangement joins TRBV11-2 to TRBJ2-2; possibly TRBD1 for D (6 bases). CDR1 and CDR2 (germline): SGHAT, FQNNGV. The length of the CDR3 is 17 residues. The CDR3 sequence: CANSPNVGQASTGELFY. For the CDR3, the DNA is TGTGCCAACAGCCCCAATGTGGGACAAGCGAGCACCGGGGAGCTGTTTTAT.

In the case of this clonotype: This clone may be a read error of a much larger clone one base away. The V and J genes are TRBV28 and TRBJ1-5; D remains ambiguous. This CDR3 comprises 17 residues. With 3 bases removed from V and 0 bases from J, the gap between germline ends came to 15 bases. Germline V lookup: CDR1 MDHEN, CDR2 SYDVKM. The CDR3 region is CASSFPEEISSNQPQHF. DNA of the CDR3: TGTGCCAGCAGTTTCCCGGAAGAGATCTCTAGCAATCAGCCCCAGCATTTT.

Notes on this clonotype: A read error may produce the germline difference seen at one junction end. The chain links TRBV5-4 to TRBJ2-2; TRBD1 matches 7 bases. The CDR3 is 15 amino acids. Germline assignment: CDR1 SGHNT and CDR2 YYREEE (reference sequence). CDR3 sequence: CAGSSGQIETGKLFF. CDR3 DNA sequence: TGTGCCGGCAGCTCGGGACAGATAGAGACCGGGAAGCTGTTTTTT.

Concerning this clonotype itself: This may be a read error: a much more frequent sequence differs by one nucleotide. This chain uses TRBV6-2 or TRBV6-3 with TRBJ2-4; 10 nucleotides align to TRBD2. This CDR3 is 16 amino acids long. V gave up 3 bases and J gave up 6 bases; unmatched junction bases: 8. Germline V gene sequence: CDR1 MNHEY, CDR2 SVGEGT. The CDR3 nucleotides are TGTGCCAGCAGTTATATCCGGACTAGCGGCTCAAACATTCAGTACTTC. This codes for CASSYIRTSGSNIQYF.

On this clonotype: The missing conserved phenylalanine or tryptophan at the end of this CDR3 makes a read error likely. The chain combines TRBV5-4 with TRBJ2-7; tentative D call: TRBD2 (5 bases). CDR3 size: 13 residues. Trimming took 0 bases from V and 4 from J, leaving 8 bases between them. Germline CDR1 reads SGHNT; CDR2 reads YYREEE (reference sequence). The CDR3 coding sequence is TGTGCCAGCAGCTTGGGCGGCGGGTACGAGCAGTACCTC. Translation gives CASSLGGGYEQYL.

This chain connects TRBV11-2 to TRBJ2-1; 7 bases are shared with TRBD2. With V trimmed by 7 bases and J by 11 bases, 14 bases remained unmatched. The CDR3 spans 14 residues. Germline V gives CDR1 SGHAT, CDR2 FQNNGV. CDR3 bases: TGTGCCAGCACCCTAGAGTATGGGGACTATAAGCAGTTCTTC. Amino acid sequence: CASTLEYGDYKQFF. Full variable domain (outside the CDR3, taken from reference TRBV11-2 and TRBJ2-1): EAGVAQSPRYKIIEKRQSVAFWCNPISGHATLYWYQQILGQGPKLLIQFQNNGVVDDSQLPKDRFSAERLKGVDSTLKIQPAKLEDSAVYLCASTLEYGDYKQFFGPGTRLTVL.

Remarks on this clonotype: The junction departs from the called germline gene at one end, perhaps through a read error. The CDR3 reads CASSQVDRPASSDAQYF. As DNA, the CDR3 is TGTGCCAGCAGTCAGGTGGACAGGCCTGCAAGTTCAGATGCGCAGTATTTT. The chain combines TRBV4-2 with TRBJ2-3; 7 bases agree with TRBD1. The germline CDR1 and CDR2 sequences are LGHNA and YNFKEQ. CDR3 length equals 17 residues.

This chain uses TRBV6-5 with TRBJ2-1; 12 nucleotides line up with TRBD2. J lost 8 bases, V lost 6 bases, and 17 bases had no gene match. The CDR3 has 18 residues. CDR1 and CDR2 from the germline V gene are MNHEY and SVGAGI. The CDR3 region has the DNA TGTGCCAGCAGCGTCCTAGCGGGAGGGCCGGGCACATACGATGAGCAGTTCTTC. Encoded protein: CASSVLAGGPGTYDEQFF.

As concerns this clonotype: No conserved phenylalanine or tryptophan ends this CDR3, so it is likely a read error. The limits of the CDR3 on the DNA are not certain, so only TCRdb's listed CDR3 is given. The chain couples TRBV12-5 to TRBJ2-3. Germline V gene sequence: CDR1 LGHNT, CDR2 FRNRAP. The CDR3 extends over 11 residues, inclusive of both ends. The chain's CDR3 is CASGWGDTEYY.

This clonotype was recorded only once. The chain links TRBV11-2 to TRBJ2-7; 8 bases align to TRBD1. Germline V CDR1 and CDR2: SGHAT, FQNNGV. The CDR3 loop spans 18 amino acids. The J segment lost 4 bases and the V segment lost 5 bases, leaving 19 bases of the junction unmatched. The CDR3 sequence: CASSLAYPRTGCDYEQYF. In nucleotides, the CDR3 is TGTGCCAGCAGCCTAGCCTATCCCCGGACAGGGTGCGATTACGAGCAGTACTTC.

This clonotype came up many times. The V gene is TRBV5-4, the J gene TRBJ2-1; 10 nucleotides match TRBD1. V trimming: 4 bases; J trimming: 9 bases; junction bases outside the gene matches: 4. Germline CDR1 is SGHNT and CDR2 is YYREEE (reference sequence). The CDR3 length is 13 residues. For the CDR3, the DNA is TGTGCCAGCAGCCCGACAGGGGGCGGTGAGCAGTTCTTC. Its translation is CASSPTGGGEQFF. Full variable domain (missing parts from reference TRBV5-4 and TRBJ2-1): ETGVTQSPTHLIKTRGQQVTLRCSSQSGHNTVSWYQQALGQGPQFIFQYYREEENGRGNFPPRFSGLQFPNYSSELNVNALELDDSALYLCASSPTGGGEQFFGPGTRLTVL.

About this clonotype: The conserved phenylalanine or tryptophan is not found at the CDR3 terminus, so this likely reflects a read error. The chain has TRBV11-2 and TRBJ2-3; 10 bases fit TRBD2. Trimming removed 2 bases from V and 6 bases from J; junction bases left unmatched: 8. This CDR3 has 16 amino acids. Germline lookup yields CDR1 SGHAT and CDR2 FQNNGV. The CDR3 DNA reads TGTGCCAGCAGCTTAAAGGGACTAGCGTGGACCGATACGCAGTATCTT. Translation gives CASSLKGLAWTDTQYL.

This clonotype was recorded a few times. V usage is TRBV2 and J usage is TRBJ1-1; D unclear. Germline V gene data show CDR1 as SNHLY and CDR2 as FYNNEI. V shed 3 bases and J shed 11 bases, with 13 bases lying between them. The CDR3 loop spans 12 amino acids. The CDR3 region has the DNA TGTGCCAGCAGTGACGGCACAGTTTTGGCTTTCTTT. Translated: CASSDGTVLAFF.

Concerning this clonotype itself: Relative to the germline gene, one junction end is altered; a read error may explain this. This chain joins TRBV11-1 and TRBJ2-5; D is possibly TRBD1 (5 bases). CDR1 is SGHAT and CDR2 is FQDESV in the germline V gene (reference sequence). The CDR3 has 14 residues. The CDR3 DNA reads TGTGCCAGCAGCTTCCGCGGTGGGGCGCAGACCCGGTACTTC. The encoded protein is CASSFRGGAQTRYF.

A note on this clonotype: A read error may produce the germline difference seen at one junction end. The chain combines TRBV28 with TRBJ2-5; 8 bases agree with TRBD1. The CDR3 extends over 13 amino acids. The germline CDR1 and CDR2 sequences are MDHEN and SYDVKM. The CDR3 sequence is CAISPTGGETQYF. The CDR3 DNA reads as TGTGCCATCAGTCCTACAGGGGGGGAGACCCAGTACTTC.

CDR3: CSAPLTSGRGNEQFF. The DNA for the CDR3 is TGCAGTGCTCCGCTGACTAGCGGGAGGGGCAATGAGCAGTTCTTC. V gene TRBV20-1 combines with J gene TRBJ2-1; 14 bases fit TRBD2. Germline V gene lookup returns CDR1 DFQATT and CDR2 SNEGSKA (reference sequence). The CDR3 covers 15 residues. V dropped 5 bases and J dropped 6; count of bases not matched to a gene: 6.

This clonotype was seen repeatedly, ten times or more. V gene TRBV12-3 or TRBV12-4 combines with J gene TRBJ2-3; D is ambiguous. Trimming pared 3 bases from V and 0 bases from J, leaving 13 bases between. The CDR3 runs to 16 residues. Here the CDR3 DNA reads TGTGCCAGCAGTTTGAGGCTCTCCCATAGCACAGATACGCAGTATTTT. Its protein is CASSLRLSHSTDTQYF.

Remarks on this clonotype: A read error may explain this, as a much larger clone is one base away. This sequence joins TRBV10-3 and TRBJ2-3; no definite D call. Germline V gene data show CDR1 as ENHRY and CDR2 as SYGVKD. The ends were cut back, 11 bases at V and 5 bases at J, with 11 bases in the middle. This CDR3 is 11 amino acids long. The CDR3 DNA sequence: TGTGCCTCCCGGTGGGGAGATACGCAGTATTTT. This codes for CASRWGDTQYF.

For this clonotype: Lacking the conserved final phenylalanine or tryptophan, this CDR3 likely reflects a read error. It is unclear where the CDR3 begins or ends on the DNA, so no DNA is shown, and the CDR3 is as TCRdb lists it. The chain carries TRBV10-3 and TRBJ2-7; the table assigns TRBD1, which was not confirmed against the DNA. CDR1 ENHRY and CDR2 SYGVKD come from the germline V gene. With termini counted, the CDR3 has 19 amino acids. The CDR3 is CAISEFPLQTGTGNYELYL.

This clonotype was seen ten or more times. The chain carries TRBV30 and TRBJ2-3; 11 nucleotides match TRBD2. V dropped 4 bases and J dropped 4; count of bases not matched to a gene: 4. The CDR3 contains 14 residues. Germline loops: CDR1 GTSNPN, CDR2 SVGIG (reference sequence). DNA for the CDR3: TGTGCCTGGATGCTAGCGGGAGGACCAGATACGCAGTATTTT. It yields the protein CAWMLAGGPDTQYF.

Note on this clonotype: The junction shows a germline mismatch at one end, possibly a read error. The chain recombines TRBV11-2 with TRBJ2-3, with TRBD2 matching over 9 bases. The germline V gene encodes CDR1 SGHAT and CDR2 FQNNGV. This CDR3 region has 16 residues. The CDR3 loop reads CASNPQTSGSTDTQYF. The CDR3 DNA follows: TGTGCCAGCAACCCCCAGACTAGCGGCAGCACAGATACGCAGTACTTT.

This rearrangement joins TRBV11-2 to TRBJ2-5; TRBD1 or TRBD2 may be the D gene (6 bases each). Germline assignment: CDR1 SGHAT and CDR2 FQNNGV. The CDR3 runs to 17 residues. Trimming removed 7 bases at V and 5 bases at J, with 26 bases between. Here the CDR3 DNA reads TGTGCCAGCAATCCTGGGACTTTAGGGGGAATAGGGGAGACCCAGTACTTC. Protein sequence: CASNPGTLGGIGETQYF.

This chain connects TRBV24-1 to TRBJ1-1; no reliable D call. CDR3 length: 12 amino acids. Germline CDR1 and CDR2: KGHDR and SFDVKD. V was clipped by 9 bases and J by 3 bases, with 10 bases between them. This chain's CDR3 is CATGSSDTEAFF. The CDR3 DNA follows: TGTGCCACCGGTTCAAGTGACACTGAAGCTTTCTTT.

The CDR3 nucleotides read TGCGCCAGCAGCTTGCAAGGGGGAAGGGATGACCAATTCTTC. This translates into CASSLQGGRDDQFF. The V gene is TRBV5-1, the J gene TRBJ2-1, with D possibly TRBD1 on 6 matching bases. Deletions cut 1 base from V and 16 bases from J, with 21 bases between. Per the germline V gene, CDR1 is SGHRS and CDR2 is YFSETQ. This CDR3 is built from 14 residues.